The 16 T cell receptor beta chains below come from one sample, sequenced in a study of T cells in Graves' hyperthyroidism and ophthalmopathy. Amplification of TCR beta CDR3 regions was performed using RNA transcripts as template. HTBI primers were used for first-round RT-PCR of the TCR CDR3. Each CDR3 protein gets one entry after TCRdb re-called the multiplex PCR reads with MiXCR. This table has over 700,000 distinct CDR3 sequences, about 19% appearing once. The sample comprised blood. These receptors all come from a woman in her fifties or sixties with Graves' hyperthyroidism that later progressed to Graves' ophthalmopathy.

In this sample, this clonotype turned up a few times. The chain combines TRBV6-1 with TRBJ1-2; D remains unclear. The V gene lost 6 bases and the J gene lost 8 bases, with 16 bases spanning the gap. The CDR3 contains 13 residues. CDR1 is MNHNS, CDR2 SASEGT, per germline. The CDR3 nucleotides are TGTGCCAGCAGCCCGGACGGCCTTGACGGCTACACCTTC. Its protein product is CASSPDGLDGYTF.

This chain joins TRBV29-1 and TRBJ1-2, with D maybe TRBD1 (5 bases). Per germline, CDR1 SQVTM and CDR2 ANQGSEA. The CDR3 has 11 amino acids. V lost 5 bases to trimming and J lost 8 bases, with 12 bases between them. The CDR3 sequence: CSVQGHGGYTF. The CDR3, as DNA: TGCAGCGTTCAGGGTCACGGCGGCTACACCTTC.

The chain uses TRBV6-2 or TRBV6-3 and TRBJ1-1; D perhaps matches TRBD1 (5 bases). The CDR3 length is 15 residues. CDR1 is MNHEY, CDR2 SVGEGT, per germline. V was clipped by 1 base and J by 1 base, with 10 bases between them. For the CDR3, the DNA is TGTGCCAGCAGTTACTTCGGGGGAACGAACACTGAAGCTTTCTTT. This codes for CASSYFGGTNTEAFF.

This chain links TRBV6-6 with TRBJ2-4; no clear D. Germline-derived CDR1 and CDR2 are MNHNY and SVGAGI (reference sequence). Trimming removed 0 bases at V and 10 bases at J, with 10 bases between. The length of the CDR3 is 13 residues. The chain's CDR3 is CASSYSTFEIQYF. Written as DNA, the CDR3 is TGTGCCAGCAGTTACTCAACATTCGAGATTCAGTACTTC.

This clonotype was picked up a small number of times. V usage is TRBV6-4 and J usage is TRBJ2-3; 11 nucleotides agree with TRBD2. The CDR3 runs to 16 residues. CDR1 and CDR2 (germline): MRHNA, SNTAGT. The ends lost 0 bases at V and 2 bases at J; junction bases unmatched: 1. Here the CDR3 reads CASSDSSGGATDTQYF. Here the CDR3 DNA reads TGTGCCAGCAGTGACTCTAGCGGGGGGGCCACAGATACGCAGTATTTT.

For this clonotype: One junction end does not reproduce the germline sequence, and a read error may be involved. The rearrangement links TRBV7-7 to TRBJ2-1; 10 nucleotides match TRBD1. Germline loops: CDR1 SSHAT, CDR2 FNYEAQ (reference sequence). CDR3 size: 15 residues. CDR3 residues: CASSPGQGITGEQFF. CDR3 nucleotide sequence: TGTGCTAGCAGCCCGGGACAGGGGATTACAGGGGAGCAGTTCTTC.

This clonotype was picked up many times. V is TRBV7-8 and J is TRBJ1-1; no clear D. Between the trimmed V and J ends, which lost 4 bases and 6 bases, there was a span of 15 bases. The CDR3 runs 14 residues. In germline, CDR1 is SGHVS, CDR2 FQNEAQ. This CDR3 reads CASSSDLNGAEAFF. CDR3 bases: TGTGCCAGCAGCTCCGATCTGAATGGCGCTGAAGCTTTCTTT.

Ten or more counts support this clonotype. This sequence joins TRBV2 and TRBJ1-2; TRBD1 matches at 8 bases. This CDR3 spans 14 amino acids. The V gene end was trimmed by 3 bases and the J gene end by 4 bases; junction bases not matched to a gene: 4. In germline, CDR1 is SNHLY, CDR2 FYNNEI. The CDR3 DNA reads TGTGCCAGCAGTGAGGACAGGGCGGTCTATGGCTACACCTTC. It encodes CASSEDRAVYGYTF.

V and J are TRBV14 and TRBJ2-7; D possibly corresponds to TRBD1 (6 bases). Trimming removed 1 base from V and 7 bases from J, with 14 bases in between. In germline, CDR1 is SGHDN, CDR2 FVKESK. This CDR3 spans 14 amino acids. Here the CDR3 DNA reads TGTGCCAGCAGCCAAGCGATGGGACATGGGGAGCAGTACTTC. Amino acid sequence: CASSQAMGHGEQYF.

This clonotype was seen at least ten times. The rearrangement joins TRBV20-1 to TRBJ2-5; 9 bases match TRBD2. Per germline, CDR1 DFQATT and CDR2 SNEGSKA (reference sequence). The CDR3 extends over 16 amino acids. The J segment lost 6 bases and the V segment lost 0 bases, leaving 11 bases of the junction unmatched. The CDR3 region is CSARDFGGGARKTQYF. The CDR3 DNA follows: TGCAGTGCTAGAGACTTCGGCGGGGGGGCTCGAAAGACCCAGTACTTC.

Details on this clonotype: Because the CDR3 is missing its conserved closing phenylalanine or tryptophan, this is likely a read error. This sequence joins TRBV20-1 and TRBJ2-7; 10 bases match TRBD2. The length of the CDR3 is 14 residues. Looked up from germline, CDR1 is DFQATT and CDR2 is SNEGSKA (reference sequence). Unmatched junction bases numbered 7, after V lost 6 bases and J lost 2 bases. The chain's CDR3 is CSARTSGTTYEQYS. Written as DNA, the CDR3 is TGCAGTGCCAGGACTAGCGGCACCACCTACGAGCAGTACTCC.

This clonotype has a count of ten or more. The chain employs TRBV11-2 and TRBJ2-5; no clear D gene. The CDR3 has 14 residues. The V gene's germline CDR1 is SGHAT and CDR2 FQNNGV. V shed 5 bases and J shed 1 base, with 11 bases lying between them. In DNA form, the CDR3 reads TGTGCCAGCAGCCAATCGGGCAGCCAAGAGACCCAGTACTTC. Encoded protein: CASSQSGSQETQYF.

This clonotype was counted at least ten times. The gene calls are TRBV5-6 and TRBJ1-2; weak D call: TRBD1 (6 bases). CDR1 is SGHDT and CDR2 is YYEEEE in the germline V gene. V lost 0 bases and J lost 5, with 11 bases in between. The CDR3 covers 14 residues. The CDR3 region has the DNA TGTGCCAGCAGCTTGGAACAGGGCCTGTATGGCTACACCTTC. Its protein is CASSLEQGLYGYTF. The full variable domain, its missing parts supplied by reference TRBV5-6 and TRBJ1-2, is DAGVTQSPTHLIKTRGQQVTLRCSPKSGHDTVSWYQQALGQGPQFIFQYYEEEERQRGNFPDRFSGHQFPNYSSELNVNALLLGDSALYLCASSLEQGLYGYTFGSGTRLTVV.

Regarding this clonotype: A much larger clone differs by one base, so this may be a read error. The CDR3 here is CASSLVGPTEAFF. The CDR3 DNA sequence: TGCGCCAGCAGCTTGGTGGGGCCCACTGAAGCTTTCTTT. V and J are TRBV5-1 and TRBJ1-1; maybe TRBD1 (5 bases). The V end lost 0 bases, the J end lost 4 bases, and 7 bases lay between the germline ends. Germline V gene data show CDR1 as SGHRS and CDR2 as YFSETQ. The CDR3 consists of 13 residues.

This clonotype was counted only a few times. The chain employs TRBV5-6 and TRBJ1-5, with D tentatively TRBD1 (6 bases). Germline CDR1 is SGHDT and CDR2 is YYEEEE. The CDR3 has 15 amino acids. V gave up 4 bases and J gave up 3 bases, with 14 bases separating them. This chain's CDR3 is CASSIHRALNQPQHF. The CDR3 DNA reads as TGTGCCAGCAGCATTCACAGGGCCCTCAATCAGCCCCAGCATTTT.

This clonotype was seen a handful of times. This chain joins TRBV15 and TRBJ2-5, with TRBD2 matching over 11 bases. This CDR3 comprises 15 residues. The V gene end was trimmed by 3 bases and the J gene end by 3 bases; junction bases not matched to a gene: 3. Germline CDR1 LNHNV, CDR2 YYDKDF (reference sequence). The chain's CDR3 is CATSSRSGGEETQYF. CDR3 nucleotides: TGTGCCACCAGCAGCCGTAGCGGGGGGGAAGAGACCCAGTACTTC. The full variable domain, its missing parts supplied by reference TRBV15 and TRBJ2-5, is DAMVIQNPRYQVTQFGKPVTLSCSQTLNHNVMYWYQQKSSQAPKLLFHYYDKDFNNEADTPDNFQSRRPNTSFCFLDIRSPGLGDTAMYLCATSSRSGGEETQYFGPGTRLLVL.